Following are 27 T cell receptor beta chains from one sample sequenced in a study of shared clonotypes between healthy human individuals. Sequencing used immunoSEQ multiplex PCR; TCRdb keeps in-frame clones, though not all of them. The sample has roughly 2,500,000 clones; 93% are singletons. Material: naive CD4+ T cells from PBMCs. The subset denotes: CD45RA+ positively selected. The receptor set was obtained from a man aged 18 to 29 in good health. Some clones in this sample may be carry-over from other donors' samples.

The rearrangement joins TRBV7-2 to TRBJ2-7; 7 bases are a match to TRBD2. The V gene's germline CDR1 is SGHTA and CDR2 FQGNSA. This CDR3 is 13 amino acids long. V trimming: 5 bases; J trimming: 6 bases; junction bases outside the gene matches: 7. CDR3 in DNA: TGTGCCAGCAGCCTCGGACTAGTTCGCGAGCAGTACTTC. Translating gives CASSLGLVREQYF.

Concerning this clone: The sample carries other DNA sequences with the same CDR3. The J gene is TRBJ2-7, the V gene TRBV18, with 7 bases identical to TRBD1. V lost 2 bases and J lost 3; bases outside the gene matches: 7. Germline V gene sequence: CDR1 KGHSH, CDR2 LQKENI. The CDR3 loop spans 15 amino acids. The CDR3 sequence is CASSPGAGGSYEQYF. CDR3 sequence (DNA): TGTGCCAGCTCACCAGGTGCAGGGGGTAGCTACGAGCAGTACTTC. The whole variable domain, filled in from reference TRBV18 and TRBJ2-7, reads NAGVMQNPRHLVRRRGQEARLRCSPMKGHSHVYWYRQLPEEGLKFMVYLQKENIIDESGMPKERFSAEFPKEGPSILRIQQVVRGDSAAYFCASSPGAGGSYEQYFGPGTRLTVT.

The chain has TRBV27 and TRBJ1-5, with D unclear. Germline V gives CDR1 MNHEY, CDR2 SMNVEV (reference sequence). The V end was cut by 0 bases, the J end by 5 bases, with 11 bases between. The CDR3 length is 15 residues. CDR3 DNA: TGTGCCAGCAGTTTATCACTCGTCCTACATCAGCCCCAGCATTTT. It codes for CASSLSLVLHQPQHF.

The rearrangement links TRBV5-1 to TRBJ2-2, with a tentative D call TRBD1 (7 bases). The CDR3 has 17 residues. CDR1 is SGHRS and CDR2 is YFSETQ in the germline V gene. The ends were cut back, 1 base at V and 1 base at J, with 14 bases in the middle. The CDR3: CASSLFQGGLNTGELFF. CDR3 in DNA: TGCGCCAGCAGCTTGTTTCAGGGGGGTTTGAACACCGGGGAGCTGTTTTTT.

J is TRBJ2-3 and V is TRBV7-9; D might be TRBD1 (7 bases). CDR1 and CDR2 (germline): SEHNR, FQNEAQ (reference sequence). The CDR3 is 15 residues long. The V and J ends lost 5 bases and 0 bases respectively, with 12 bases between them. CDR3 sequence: CASSRGTASTDTQYF. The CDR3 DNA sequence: TGTGCCAGCAGCCGCGGGACAGCTAGCACAGATACGCAGTATTTT.

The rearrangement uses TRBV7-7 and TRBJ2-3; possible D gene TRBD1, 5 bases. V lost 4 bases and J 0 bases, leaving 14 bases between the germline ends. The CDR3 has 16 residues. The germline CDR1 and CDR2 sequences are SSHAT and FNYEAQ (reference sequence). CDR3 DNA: TGTGCCAGCAGCTCCCGCCCAGGGCAAAGCACAGATACGCAGTATTTT. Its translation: CASSSRPGQSTDTQYF.

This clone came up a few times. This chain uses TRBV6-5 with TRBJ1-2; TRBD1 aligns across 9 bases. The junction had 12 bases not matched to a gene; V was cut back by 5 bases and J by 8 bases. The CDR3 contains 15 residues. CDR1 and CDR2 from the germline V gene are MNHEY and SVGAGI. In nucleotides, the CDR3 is TGTGCCAGCAGTACCGGACAGGGGACAGGACGCGGCTACACCTTC. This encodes CASSTGQGTGRGYTF.

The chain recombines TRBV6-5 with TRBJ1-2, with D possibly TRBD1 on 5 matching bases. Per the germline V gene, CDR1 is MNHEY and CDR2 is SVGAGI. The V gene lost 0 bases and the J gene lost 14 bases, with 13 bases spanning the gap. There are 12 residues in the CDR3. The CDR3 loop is CASSYSRGGVTF. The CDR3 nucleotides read TGTGCCAGCAGTTACTCTCGGGGAGGGGTGACCTTC.

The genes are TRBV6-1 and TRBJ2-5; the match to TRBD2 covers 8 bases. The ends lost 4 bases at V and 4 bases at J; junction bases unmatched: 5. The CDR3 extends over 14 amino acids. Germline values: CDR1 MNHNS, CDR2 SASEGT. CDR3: CASSAGTRRETQYF. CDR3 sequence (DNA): TGTGCCAGCAGTGCGGGGACTAGGCGAGAGACCCAGTACTTC.

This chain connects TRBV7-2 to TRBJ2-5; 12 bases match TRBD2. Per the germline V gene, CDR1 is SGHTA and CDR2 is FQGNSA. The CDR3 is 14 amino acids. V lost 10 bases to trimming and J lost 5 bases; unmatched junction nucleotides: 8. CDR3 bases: TGTGCCACCGGACTAGCGGGATTGCAGGAGACCCAGTACTTC. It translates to CATGLAGLQETQYF. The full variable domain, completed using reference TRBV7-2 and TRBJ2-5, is GAGVSQSPSNKVTEKGKDVELRCDPISGHTALYWYRQSLGQGLEFLIYFQGNSAPDKSGLPSDRFSAERTGGSVSTLTIQRTQQEDSAVYLCATGLAGLQETQYFGPGTRLLVL.

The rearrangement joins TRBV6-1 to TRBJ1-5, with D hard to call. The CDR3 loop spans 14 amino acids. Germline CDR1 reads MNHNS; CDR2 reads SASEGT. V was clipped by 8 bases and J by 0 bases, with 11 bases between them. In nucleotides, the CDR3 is TGTGCCAGCTTCCATCGCAATAGCAATCAGCCCCAGCATTTT. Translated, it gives CASFHRNSNQPQHF.

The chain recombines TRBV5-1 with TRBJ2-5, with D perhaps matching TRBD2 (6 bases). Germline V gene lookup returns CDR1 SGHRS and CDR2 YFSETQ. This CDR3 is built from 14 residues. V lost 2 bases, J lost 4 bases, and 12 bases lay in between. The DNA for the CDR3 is TGCGCCAGCAGCTTCGGGTCGGAGGGAGAGACCCAGTACTTC. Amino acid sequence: CASSFGSEGETQYF.

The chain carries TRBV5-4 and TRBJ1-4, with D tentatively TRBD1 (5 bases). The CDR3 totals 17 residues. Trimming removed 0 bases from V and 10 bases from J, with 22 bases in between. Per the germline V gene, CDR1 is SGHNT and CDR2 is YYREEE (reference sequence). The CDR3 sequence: CASSLEIRGGVRGKLFF. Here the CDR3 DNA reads TGTGCCAGCAGCTTGGAGATAAGAGGAGGGGTTAGAGGAAAACTGTTTTTT.

Written as DNA, the CDR3 is TGTGCCAGCAGTTTACCCGGGACTTCTTATTTTCAGCCCCAGCATTTT. Residues: CASSLPGTSYFQPQHF. V gene TRBV28 combines with J gene TRBJ1-5; D possibly corresponds to TRBD1 (5 bases). V was pared by 2 bases and J by 6 bases, with 17 bases between. The CDR3 is 16 residues long. CDR1 is MDHEN and CDR2 is SYDVKM in the germline V gene. The variable domain in full, with the rest retrieved from reference TRBV28 and TRBJ1-5, is DVKVTQSSRYLVKRTGEKVFLECVQDMDHENMFWYRQDPGLGLRLIYFSYDVKMKEKGDIPEGYSVSREKKERFSLILESASTNQTSMYLCASSLPGTSYFQPQHFGDGTRLSIL.

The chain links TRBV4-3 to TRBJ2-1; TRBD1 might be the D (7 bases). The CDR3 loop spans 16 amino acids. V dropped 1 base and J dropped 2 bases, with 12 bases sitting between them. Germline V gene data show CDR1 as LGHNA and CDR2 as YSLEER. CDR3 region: CASSQGRGPTYNEQFF. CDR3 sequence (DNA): TGCGCCAGCAGCCAAGGGAGGGGGCCCACCTACAATGAGCAGTTCTTC.

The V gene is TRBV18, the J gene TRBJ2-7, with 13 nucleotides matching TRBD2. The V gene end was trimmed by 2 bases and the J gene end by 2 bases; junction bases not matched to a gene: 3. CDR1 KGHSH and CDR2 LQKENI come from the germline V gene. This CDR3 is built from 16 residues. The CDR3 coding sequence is TGTGCCAGCTCACCAACCGGGACTAGCGGGGCCTACGAGCAGTACTTC. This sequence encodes CASSPTGTSGAYEQYF.

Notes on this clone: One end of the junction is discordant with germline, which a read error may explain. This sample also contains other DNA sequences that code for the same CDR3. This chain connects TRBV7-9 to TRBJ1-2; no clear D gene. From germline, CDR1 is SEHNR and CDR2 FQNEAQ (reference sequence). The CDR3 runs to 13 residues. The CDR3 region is CASSLSGLYGYTF. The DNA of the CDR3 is TGCGCCAGCAGCTTGTCGGGCCTCTATGGCTACACCTTC.

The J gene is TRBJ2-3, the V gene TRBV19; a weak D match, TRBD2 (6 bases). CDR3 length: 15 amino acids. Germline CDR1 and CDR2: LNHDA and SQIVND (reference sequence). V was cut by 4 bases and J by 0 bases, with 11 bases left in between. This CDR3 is CASSRERVSTDTQYF. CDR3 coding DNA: TGTGCCAGTAGTAGGGAGCGGGTTAGCACAGATACGCAGTATTTT.

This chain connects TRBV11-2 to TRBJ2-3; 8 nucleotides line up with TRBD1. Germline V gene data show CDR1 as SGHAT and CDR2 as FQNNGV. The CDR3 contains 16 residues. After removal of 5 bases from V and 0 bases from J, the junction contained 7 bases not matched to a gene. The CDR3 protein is CASSTRGLTSTDTQYF. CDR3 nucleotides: TGTGCCAGCAGCACCAGGGGGCTTACTAGCACAGATACGCAGTATTTT.

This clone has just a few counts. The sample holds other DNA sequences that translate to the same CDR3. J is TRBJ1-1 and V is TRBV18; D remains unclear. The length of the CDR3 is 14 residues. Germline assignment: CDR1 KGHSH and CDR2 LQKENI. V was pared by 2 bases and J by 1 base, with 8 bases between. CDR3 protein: CASSPGQKNTEAFF. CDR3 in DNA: TGTGCCAGCTCACCAGGGCAGAAGAACACTGAAGCTTTCTTT.

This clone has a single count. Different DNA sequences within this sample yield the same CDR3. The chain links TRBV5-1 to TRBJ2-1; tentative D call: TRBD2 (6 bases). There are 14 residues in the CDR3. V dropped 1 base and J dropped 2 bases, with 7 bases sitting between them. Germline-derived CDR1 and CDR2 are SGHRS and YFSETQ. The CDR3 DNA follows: TGCGCCAGCAGCTTGTCTAGCGCCTACAATGAGCAGTTCTTC. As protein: CASSLSSAYNEQFF.

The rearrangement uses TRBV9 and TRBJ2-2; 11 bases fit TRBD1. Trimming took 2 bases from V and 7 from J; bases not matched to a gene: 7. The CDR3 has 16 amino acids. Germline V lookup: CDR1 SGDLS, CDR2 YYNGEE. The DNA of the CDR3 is TGTGCCAGCAGCGTCAGGGGACAGGGGGGCATCGGGGAGCTGTTTTTT. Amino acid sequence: CASSVRGQGGIGELFF. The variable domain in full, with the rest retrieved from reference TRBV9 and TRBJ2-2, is DSGVTQTPKHLITATGQRVTLRCSPRSGDLSVYWYQQSLDQGLQFLIQYYNGEERAKGNILERFSAQQFPDLHSELNLSSLELGDSALYFCASSVRGQGGIGELFFGEGSRLTVL.

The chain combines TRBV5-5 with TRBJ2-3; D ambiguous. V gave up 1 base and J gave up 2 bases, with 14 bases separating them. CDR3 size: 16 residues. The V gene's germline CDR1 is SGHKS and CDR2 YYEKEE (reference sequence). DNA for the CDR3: TGTGCCAGCAGCTTGTTCGGACCGACCTCCACAGATACGCAGTATTTT. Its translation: CASSLFGPTSTDTQYF.

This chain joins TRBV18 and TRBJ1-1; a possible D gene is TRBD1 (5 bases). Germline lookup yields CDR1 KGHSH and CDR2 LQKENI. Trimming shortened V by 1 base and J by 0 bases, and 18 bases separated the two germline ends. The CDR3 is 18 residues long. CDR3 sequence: CASSPRMVPMDMNTEAFF. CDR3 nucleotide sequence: TGTGCCAGCTCACCACGCATGGTCCCCATGGACATGAACACTGAAGCTTTCTTT.

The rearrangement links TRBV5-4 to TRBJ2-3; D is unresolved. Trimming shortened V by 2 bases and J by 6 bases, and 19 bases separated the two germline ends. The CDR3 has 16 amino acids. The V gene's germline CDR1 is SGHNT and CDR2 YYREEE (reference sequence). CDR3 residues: CASSFRTSLASDTQYF. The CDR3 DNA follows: TGTGCCAGCAGCTTCCGGACCAGCCTCGCGAGCGATACGCAGTATTTT. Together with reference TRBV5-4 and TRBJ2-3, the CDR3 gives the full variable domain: ETGVTQSPTHLIKTRGQQVTLRCSSQSGHNTVSWYQQALGQGPQFIFQYYREEENGRGNFPPRFSGLQFPNYSSELNVNALELDDSALYLCASSFRTSLASDTQYFGPGTRLTVL.

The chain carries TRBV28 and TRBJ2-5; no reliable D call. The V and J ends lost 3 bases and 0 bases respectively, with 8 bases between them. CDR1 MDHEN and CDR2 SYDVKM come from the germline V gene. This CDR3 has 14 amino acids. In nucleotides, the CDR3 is TGTGCCAGCAGTTTCGGCAGTTACCAAGAGACCCAGTACTTC. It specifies CASSFGSYQETQYF.

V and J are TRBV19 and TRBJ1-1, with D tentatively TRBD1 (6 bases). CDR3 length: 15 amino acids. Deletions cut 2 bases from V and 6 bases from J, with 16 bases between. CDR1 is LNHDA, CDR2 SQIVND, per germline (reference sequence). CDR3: CASSIWARQAPEAFF. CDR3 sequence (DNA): TGTGCCAGTAGTATATGGGCCCGACAGGCCCCTGAAGCTTTCTTT.